These 27 T cell receptor beta chains came from one sample sequenced in a study of T cell repertoires in cytomegalovirus infection. TCRdb independently ran MiXCR on the reads; one entry per CDR3 protein. Of about 460,000 distinct CDR3 sequences in the sample, about 11% were seen once. Sample: PBMCs. The receptor set was obtained from a human donor in good health (CMV status not recorded). Some clones in this sample may be carry-over from other donors' samples.

This clonotype was counted only a few times. The V gene is TRBV29-1, the J gene TRBJ2-7; tentatively, D is TRBD1 (5 bases). The germline CDR1 and CDR2 sequences are SQVTM and ANQGSEA. Trimming left V 4 bases short and J 1 base short, with 8 bases between. The CDR3 totals 12 residues. The CDR3 region has the DNA TGCAGCGTTGTAAACAGGTCCTACGAGCAGTACTTC. Its translation: CSVVNRSYEQYF.

A remark on this clonotype: Germline and junction disagree at one end, which may indicate a read error. CDR3 coding DNA: TGTGCCAGTAGTATGAGAGCCCCGAATGGAAAACTGTTTTTT. This codes for CASSMRAPNGKLFF. V usage is TRBV19 and J usage is TRBJ1-4, with D unclear. The germline CDR1 and CDR2 sequences are LNHDA and SQIVND (reference sequence). The CDR3 is 14 amino acids.

At least ten counts were recorded for this clonotype. The V and J genes are TRBV7-9 and TRBJ2-3, with D possibly being TRBD2 (6 bases). V shed 6 bases and J shed 4 bases, with 20 bases lying between them. This CDR3 region has 16 residues. Germline V gene lookup returns CDR1 SEHNR and CDR2 FQNEAQ (reference sequence). The CDR3 DNA is TGTGCCAGCAGTTCCGATCGGGGGAGCTTGCCAGATACGCAGTATTTT. Amino acid sequence: CASSSDRGSLPDTQYF.

This clonotype was counted many times. The V call is TRBV6-1, the J call TRBJ1-6, with D uncertain. The V end was cut by 7 bases, the J end by 5 bases, with 15 bases between. Germline lookup yields CDR1 MNHNS and CDR2 SASEGT. The CDR3 spans 15 residues. The CDR3 nucleotides read TGTGCCAGCACACGACAAATGGAGGATAATTCACCCCTCCACTTT. This codes for CASTRQMEDNSPLHF.

The rearrangement joins TRBV5-1 to TRBJ1-1; 8 bases fit TRBD1. V lost 0 bases to trimming and J lost 2 bases; unmatched junction nucleotides: 6. Germline V CDR1 and CDR2: SGHRS, YFSETQ. CDR3 size: 16 residues. The CDR3 DNA is TGCGCCAGCAGCTTGGTAGCAGGGGGCGGAAACACTGAAGCTTTCTTT. The encoded protein is CASSLVAGGGNTEAFF. The full variable domain, completed using reference TRBV5-1 and TRBJ1-1, is KAGVTQTPRYLIKTRGQQVTLSCSPISGHRSVSWYQQTPGQGLQFLFEYFSETQRNKGNFPGRFSGRQFSNSRSEMNVSTLELGDSALYLCASSLVAGGGNTEAFFGQGTRLTVV.

This clonotype occurred many times. The chain uses TRBV28 and TRBJ2-7; D assignment may be TRBD1 or TRBD2 (5 bases each). V was cut by 5 bases and J by 5 bases, with 16 bases left in between. The V gene's germline CDR1 is MDHEN and CDR2 SYDVKM. The CDR3 is 14 residues long. The CDR3: CASSGTVTVNEQYF. DNA of the CDR3: TGTGCCAGCAGTGGGACGGTGACAGTGAACGAGCAGTACTTC.

This clonotype was picked up many times. The chain is built from TRBV27 and TRBJ2-2; 8 bases fit TRBD1. Germline CDR1 and CDR2: MNHEY and SMNVEV (reference sequence). The CDR3 covers 15 residues. The J segment lost 6 bases and the V segment lost 4 bases, leaving 7 bases of the junction unmatched. CDR3 DNA: TGTGCCAGCAGTTCAGGGGGCACGATAGCCGGGGAGCTGTTTTTT. Protein: CASSSGGTIAGELFF.

This clonotype has just a few counts. The chain is built from TRBV6-5 and TRBJ1-5; TRBD1 matches at 8 bases. Germline V lookup: CDR1 MNHEY, CDR2 SVGAGI. This CDR3 contains 13 residues. The ends lost 8 bases at V and 9 bases at J; junction bases unmatched: 9. CDR3 region: CASGQGSPGPQHF. In DNA, the CDR3 is TGTGCCAGCGGACAGGGCTCCCCAGGGCCCCAGCATTTT.

In its sample, this clonotype was seen many times. The rearrangement joins TRBV6-1 to TRBJ2-1, with TRBD2 identical over 10 bases. The CDR3 has 19 residues. In germline, CDR1 is MNHNS, CDR2 SASEGT. With V trimmed by 3 bases and J by 1 base, 12 bases remained unmatched. The CDR3 DNA sequence: TGTGCCAGCAGTGAGGCCCCTGGGGGGACTAGCGTTTCCTACAATGAGCAGTTCTTC. Protein: CASSEAPGGTSVSYNEQFF.

The genes are TRBV11-3 and TRBJ2-1; no firm D call. The CDR3 runs to 12 residues. Between the trimmed V and J ends, which lost 2 bases and 9 bases, there was a span of 8 bases. Germline CDR1 SGHNT, CDR2 YENEEA. The chain's CDR3 is CASSLNGGEQFF. CDR3 bases: TGTGCCAGCAGCTTAAACGGCGGTGAGCAGTTCTTC.

This chain connects TRBV28 to TRBJ2-5; D perhaps matches TRBD1 (5 bases). V lost 6 bases to trimming and J lost 5 bases, with 22 bases between them. Germline CDR1 is MDHEN and CDR2 is SYDVKM. This CDR3 spans 16 amino acids. As DNA, the CDR3 is TGTGCCAGCAGCACTTACTTCAACAAGGGGAAGGAGACCCAGTACTTC. This sequence encodes CASSTYFNKGKETQYF.

This clonotype was counted ten times or more. The CDR3 is CASSLLTGTRLGYGYTF. In DNA, the CDR3 is TGTGCCAGCAGCCTGTTGACAGGGACCCGGCTAGGATATGGCTACACCTTC. The V and J genes are TRBV5-8 and TRBJ1-2; 7 bases agree with TRBD1. This CDR3 has 17 residues. The V gene end was trimmed by 4 bases and the J gene end by 5 bases; junction bases not matched to a gene: 17. Germline CDR1 reads SGHTS; CDR2 reads YDEGEE.

This clonotype was recorded only once. V gene TRBV7-2 combines with J gene TRBJ1-2; 7 bases are shared with TRBD1. CDR3 length: 17 residues. Germline V gene sequence: CDR1 SGHTA, CDR2 FQGNSA. With 5 bases clipped from V and 6 bases from J, the junction kept 18 bases outside the gene matches. DNA for the CDR3: TGTGCCAGCAGCCCAAGGGCAGGGGGAGCGTCTATCGATGGCTACACCTTC. Translation: CASSPRAGGASIDGYTF.

This clonotype has ten or more counts. The V gene is TRBV19, the J gene TRBJ1-1; D may be TRBD1 (5 bases). The V end lost 3 bases, the J end lost 4 bases, and 18 bases lay between the germline ends. Germline lookup yields CDR1 LNHDA and CDR2 SQIVND (reference sequence). The CDR3 runs to 16 residues. CDR3 in amino acids: CASSISGYRLSTEAFF. In DNA form, the CDR3 reads TGTGCCAGTAGTATTTCAGGGTACAGATTATCCACTGAAGCTTTCTTT.

This clonotype was seen repeatedly, ten times or more. The chain links TRBV7-2 to TRBJ1-5; TRBD1 matches 8 bases. CDR3 size: 16 residues. The V and J ends lost 1 base and 2 bases, in that order; junction bases with no gene match: 4. Germline V gene lookup returns CDR1 SGHTA and CDR2 FQGNSA. DNA for the CDR3: TGTGCCAGCAGCTTAGGGGTGGACAGGGGCAATCAGCCCCAGCATTTT. Translated: CASSLGVDRGNQPQHF.

This clonotype was observed a handful of times. This chain joins TRBV19 and TRBJ1-2, with 8 bases fitting TRBD1. CDR3 size: 15 residues. The V and J ends lost 7 bases and 2 bases, in that order; junction bases with no gene match: 9. The germline gives CDR1 LNHDA, CDR2 SQIVND (reference sequence). The CDR3 loop reads CASTPGQGLNYGYTF. CDR3 in DNA: TGTGCCAGTACTCCAGGACAGGGCCTCAACTATGGCTACACCTTC.

This clonotype occurred many times. The chain carries TRBV10-3 and TRBJ2-1; 7 bases fit TRBD1. Germline V lookup: CDR1 ENHRY, CDR2 SYGVKD. CDR3 length: 16 amino acids. The trim removed 6 bases at V and 2 bases at J, leaving 10 bases unmatched. The CDR3 DNA reads TGTGCCATCAGGGGCGGCCGGGACAGTACCTACAATGAGCAGTTCTTC. As protein: CAIRGGRDSTYNEQFF.

This clonotype was counted only a few times. The gene calls are TRBV5-6 and TRBJ2-1; D is unclear. Germline V lookup: CDR1 SGHDT, CDR2 YYEEEE. The CDR3 covers 12 residues. The germline V and J ends were trimmed by 3 bases and 8 bases, with 9 bases remaining between them. Here the CDR3 reads CASSSSTDEQFF. The CDR3 DNA reads TGTGCCAGCAGCTCCTCTACGGATGAGCAGTTCTTC.

This clonotype occurred many times. The V and J genes are TRBV7-2 and TRBJ2-7; 14 nucleotides align to TRBD2. V lost 2 bases to trimming and J lost 4 bases; unmatched junction nucleotides: 22. Germline-derived CDR1 and CDR2 are SGHTA and FQGNSA. CDR3 length: 22 amino acids. The CDR3 sequence is CASSLIPPLLTSGGASGYEQYF. DNA for the CDR3: TGTGCCAGCAGCTTAATCCCTCCGCTACTGACTAGCGGGGGGGCCTCGGGGTACGAGCAGTACTTC. Full variable domain (rest looked up from reference TRBV7-2 and TRBJ2-7): GAGVSQSPSNKVTEKGKDVELRCDPISGHTALYWYRQSLGQGLEFLIYFQGNSAPDKSGLPSDRFSAERTGGSVSTLTIQRTQQEDSAVYLCASSLIPPLLTSGGASGYEQYFGPGTRLTVT.

The table lists this clonotype with many counts. The chain couples TRBV6-1 to TRBJ1-5; 7 bases map to TRBD1. The CDR3 consists of 14 residues. V was clipped by 5 bases and J by 3 bases; unmatched bases: 4. The germline V gene has CDR1 MNHNS and CDR2 SASEGT. The CDR3, as DNA: TGTGCCAGCAGTTTTACAGGGGTCAATCAGCCCCAGCATTTT. The encoded protein is CASSFTGVNQPQHF.

This clonotype was counted at least ten times. This chain connects TRBV6-1 to TRBJ2-2, with D perhaps TRBD1 (5 bases). In germline, CDR1 is MNHNS, CDR2 SASEGT. This CDR3 spans 14 amino acids. Trimming stripped 2 bases from V and 4 bases from J, with 8 bases between. The CDR3 region has the DNA TGTGCCAGCAGTGAACAGGGCCCCACCGGGGAGCTGTTTTTT. Translating gives CASSEQGPTGELFF.

This clonotype turned up a few times. The V and J genes are TRBV24-1 and TRBJ2-1, with D unresolved. The CDR3 extends over 14 amino acids. V lost 1 base to trimming and J lost 5 bases, with 8 bases between them. Germline lookup yields CDR1 KGHDR and CDR2 SFDVKD. The DNA of the CDR3 is TGTGCCACCAGTGATTTTTCCAGTAACAATGAGCAGTTCTTC. Protein: CATSDFSSNNEQFF.

The chain carries TRBV29-1 and TRBJ1-1; D unresolved. The CDR3 is made up of 12 amino acids. The V end was cut by 4 bases, the J end by 1 base, with 7 bases between. Germline V gene data show CDR1 as SQVTM and CDR2 as ANQGSEA. The CDR3 nucleotides read TGCAGCGTTGCGGACGGGAACACTGAAGCTTTCTTT. Translated: CSVADGNTEAFF.

This clonotype was observed at least ten times. The gene calls are TRBV12-3 or TRBV12-4 and TRBJ2-5; TRBD2 aligns across 9 bases. This CDR3 is 15 amino acids long. The V gene end was trimmed by 3 bases and the J gene end by 7 bases; junction bases not matched to a gene: 9. CDR3: CASSLGSRGGATQYF. DNA for the CDR3: TGTGCCAGCAGTTTGGGCTCGCGGGGGGGTGCGACCCAGTACTTC.

The V gene is TRBV2, the J gene TRBJ2-1, with D possibly called TRBD1 or TRBD2 (7 bases each). V was clipped by 8 bases and J by 6 bases, with 17 bases between them. The CDR3 runs 14 residues. In germline, CDR1 is SNHLY, CDR2 FYNNEI. Here the CDR3 reads CASGGDRKFNEQFF. The CDR3 DNA follows: TGTGCCAGCGGGGGGGACAGAAAGTTCAATGAGCAGTTCTTC.

This clonotype was counted many times. The rearrangement uses TRBV11-2 and TRBJ1-3, with 9 bases fitting TRBD1. After removal of 3 bases from V and 10 bases from J, the junction contained 7 bases not matched to a gene. Germline V gene lookup returns CDR1 SGHAT and CDR2 FQNNGV. This CDR3 region has 14 residues. CDR3 bases: TGTGCCAGCAGCTTGGCCGGGACAGGGAGGACCATATATTTT. The encoded protein is CASSLAGTGRTIYF.

V and J are TRBV29-1 and TRBJ2-7, with D maybe TRBD1 (6 bases). Deletions cut 7 bases from V and 0 bases from J, with 19 bases between. The CDR3 totals 15 residues. Per germline, CDR1 SQVTM and CDR2 ANQGSEA. This CDR3 is CSAAPAGDSSYEQYF. DNA for the CDR3: TGCAGCGCCGCTCCGGCAGGGGATAGCTCCTACGAGCAGTACTTC.